This T cell receptor (beta chain) derives from a study of naive and memory T cell subsets. Study results and limitations: In naive cells, over 85% of TCR sequences were seen only once. There was no ground truth to check naive and memory subset results.

Both TRBC1 and TRBC2 were covered by a beta constant-region primer of two equimolar oligonucleotides. The cDNA 3' end received a ligated single-stranded oligonucleotide carrying the SP2 primer and a 12-nucleotide UMI. The ligated cDNA underwent four PCR rounds using SP2 and nested alpha and beta constant-region primers. TCRdb itself ran the UMI-ligation and nested PCR reads through MiXCR, one entry per CDR3 protein. Counted here are 120,000 to 150,000 distinct CDR3 sequences, about 15% occurring once; the ten biggest clones make up around 0.14%. The length of the CDR3 is 15 residues. Germline lookup yields CDR1 SGHTA and CDR2 FQGTGA. Trimming shortened V by 0 bases and J by 2 bases, and 11 bases separated the two germline ends. This clonotype was seen more than once but under ten times. Its cognate antigen is unknown.

The source is a human donor in good health. J is TRBJ2-7 and V is TRBV7-3; either TRBD1 or TRBD2 may fit D (5 bases each). Source material: naive CD4+ T cells from blood. CDR3 loop: CASSLTMGDPYEQYF. CDR3 nucleotides: TGTGCCAGCAGCTTAACGATGGGGGACCCCTACGAGCAGTACTTC.